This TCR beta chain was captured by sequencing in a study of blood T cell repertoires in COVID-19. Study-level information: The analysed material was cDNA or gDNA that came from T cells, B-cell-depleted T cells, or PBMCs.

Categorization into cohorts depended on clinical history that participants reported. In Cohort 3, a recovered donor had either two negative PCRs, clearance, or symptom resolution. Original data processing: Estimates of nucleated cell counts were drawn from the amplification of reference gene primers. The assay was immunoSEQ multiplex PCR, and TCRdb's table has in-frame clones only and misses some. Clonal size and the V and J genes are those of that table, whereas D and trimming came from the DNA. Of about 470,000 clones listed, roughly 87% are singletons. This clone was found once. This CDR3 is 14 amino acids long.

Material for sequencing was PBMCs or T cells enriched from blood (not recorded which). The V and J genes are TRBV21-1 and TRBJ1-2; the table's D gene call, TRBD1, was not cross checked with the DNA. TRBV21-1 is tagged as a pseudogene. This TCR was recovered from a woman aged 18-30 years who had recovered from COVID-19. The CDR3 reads CASSKGAANYGYTF. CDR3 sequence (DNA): TGTGCCAGCAGCAAAGGGGCAGCTAACTATGGCTACACCTTC.